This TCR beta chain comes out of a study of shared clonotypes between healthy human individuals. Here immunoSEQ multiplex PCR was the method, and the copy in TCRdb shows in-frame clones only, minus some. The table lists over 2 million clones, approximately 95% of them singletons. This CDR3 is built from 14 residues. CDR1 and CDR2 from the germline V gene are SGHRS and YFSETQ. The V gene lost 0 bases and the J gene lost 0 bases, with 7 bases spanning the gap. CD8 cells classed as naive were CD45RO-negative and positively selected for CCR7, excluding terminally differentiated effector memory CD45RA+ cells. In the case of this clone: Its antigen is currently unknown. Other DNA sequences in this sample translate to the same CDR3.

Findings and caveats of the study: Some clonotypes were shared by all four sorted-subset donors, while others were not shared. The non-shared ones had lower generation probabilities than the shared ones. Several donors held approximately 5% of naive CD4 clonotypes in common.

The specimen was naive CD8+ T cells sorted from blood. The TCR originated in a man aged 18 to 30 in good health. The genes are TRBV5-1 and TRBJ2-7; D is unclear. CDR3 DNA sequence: TGCGCCAGCAGCTTGGGAGGCAACTCCTACGAGCAGTACTTC. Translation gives CASSLGGNSYEQYF.